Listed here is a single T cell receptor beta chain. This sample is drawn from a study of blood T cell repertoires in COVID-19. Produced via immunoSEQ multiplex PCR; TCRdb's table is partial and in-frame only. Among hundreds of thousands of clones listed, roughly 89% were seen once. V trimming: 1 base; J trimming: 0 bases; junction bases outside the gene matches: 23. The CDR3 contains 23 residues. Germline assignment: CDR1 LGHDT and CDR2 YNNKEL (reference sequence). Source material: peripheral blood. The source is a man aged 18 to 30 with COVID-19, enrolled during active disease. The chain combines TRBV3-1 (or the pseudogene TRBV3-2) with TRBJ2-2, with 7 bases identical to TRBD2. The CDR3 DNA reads TGTGCCAGCAGCCAAGGAAAAAGGGTGGGGGGACGAGCGGGACTGACGAACACCGGGGAGCTGTTTTTT. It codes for CASSQGKRVGGRAGLTNTGELFF.